In this sample, the clone carrying this T cell receptor (beta chain) turned up once. The sample comes from a study of cytomegalovirus exposure and HLA in healthy donors. As for the study in general: Drawn from HLA-typed donors, about 85 million unique TCRs were held in an early data release.

Germline V gene sequence: CDR1 SGDLS, CDR2 YYNGEE. With V trimmed by 0 bases and J by 0 bases, 5 bases remained unmatched. The CDR3 loop spans 18 amino acids. The PCR employed 60 Vbeta primers together with 13 Jbeta primers. Clones were sequenced by immunoSEQ multiplex PCR, and TCRdb holds only the in-frame ones, with some missing. This table holds some 190,000 clones, 70% to 80% found once. The origin of this receptor is a woman in her thirties in good health and CMV-seropositive. The V and J genes are TRBV9 and TRBJ2-3, with 12 bases matching TRBD2. The sample was PBMCs. The CDR3 coding sequence is TGTGCCAGCAGCGTAGGGACTAGCGGGATGGGGAGCACAGATACGCAGTATTTT. It encodes CASSVGTSGMGSTDTQYF.